A single T cell receptor beta chain is shown here with its context. The antigen remains unidentified. This sample is drawn from a study of T cell responses to AZD1222 COVID-19 vaccine. On the study more broadly: Second-dose groups at about 4 or about 12 weeks were pooled.

Using immunoSEQ multiplex PCR, the repertoire was profiled, and TCRdb retains in-frame clones only, with some absent. The repertoire holds roughly 120,000 clones, with around 92% as singletons. Study-wide findings and caveats: White British donors predominated, females outnumbered males, and clonal diversity was possibly underestimated. Within unmutated variant regions lay the reported targets of nearly half of spike-specific TCRs. Researchers report vaccine-associated CD4 TCRs spanning spike, with dominance at 160-218 and 743-854.

The ends were cut back, 0 bases at V and 2 bases at J, with 10 bases in the middle. From germline, CDR1 is SQVTM and CDR2 ANQGSEA. The CDR3 covers 14 residues. Specimen: peripheral blood, collected on day 0 of AZD1222 vaccination. The chain has TRBV29-1 and TRBJ2-5; the D gene is possibly TRBD1 (6 bases). This TCR derives from an adult in good health. This CDR3 is CSVEEVGQQETQYF. The CDR3 DNA reads TGCAGCGTTGAAGAGGTCGGACAGCAAGAGACCCAGTACTTC.